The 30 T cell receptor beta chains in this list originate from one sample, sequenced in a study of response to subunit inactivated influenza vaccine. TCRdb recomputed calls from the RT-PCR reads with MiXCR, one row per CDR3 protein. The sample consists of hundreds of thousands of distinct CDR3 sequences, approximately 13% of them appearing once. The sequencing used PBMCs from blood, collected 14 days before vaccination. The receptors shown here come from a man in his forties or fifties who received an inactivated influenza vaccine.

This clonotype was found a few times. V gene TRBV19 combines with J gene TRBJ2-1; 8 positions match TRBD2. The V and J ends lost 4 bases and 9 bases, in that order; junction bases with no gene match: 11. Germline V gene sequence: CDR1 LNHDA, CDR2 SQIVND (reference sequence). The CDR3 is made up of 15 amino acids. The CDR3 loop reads CASSTPGLVTGEQFF. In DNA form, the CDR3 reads TGTGCCAGTAGTACCCCGGGACTAGTTACTGGTGAGCAGTTCTTC.

Here the CDR3 reads CAISRAVMRGANVLTF. The CDR3 region has the DNA TGTGCCATCAGTAGGGCCGTAATGCGGGGGGCCAACGTCCTGACTTTC. V and J are TRBV10-3 and TRBJ2-6; no reliable D call. CDR1 is ENHRY, CDR2 SYGVKD, per germline. V lost 5 bases, J lost 4 bases, and 15 bases lay in between. There are 16 residues in the CDR3.

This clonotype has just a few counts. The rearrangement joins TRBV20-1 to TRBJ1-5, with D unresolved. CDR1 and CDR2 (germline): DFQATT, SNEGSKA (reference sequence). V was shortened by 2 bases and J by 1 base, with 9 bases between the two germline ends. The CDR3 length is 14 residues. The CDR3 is CSARRLQSNQPQHF. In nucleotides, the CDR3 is TGCAGTGCTAGAAGATTGCAGAGCAATCAGCCCCAGCATTTT.

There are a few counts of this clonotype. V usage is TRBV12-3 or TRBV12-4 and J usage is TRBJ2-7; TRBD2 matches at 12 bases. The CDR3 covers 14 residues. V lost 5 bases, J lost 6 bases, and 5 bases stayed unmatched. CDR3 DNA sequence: TGTGCCAGCAGTCTTACTAGCGGGGGGACCGAGCAGTACTTC. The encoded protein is CASSLTSGGTEQYF.

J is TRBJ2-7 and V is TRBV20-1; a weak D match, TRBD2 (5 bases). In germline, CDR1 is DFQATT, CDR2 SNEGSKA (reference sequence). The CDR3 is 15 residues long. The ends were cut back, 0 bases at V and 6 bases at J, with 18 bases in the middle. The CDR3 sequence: CSARDTSRAGLEQYF. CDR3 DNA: TGCAGTGCTAGAGATACCAGCCGAGCTGGACTCGAGCAGTACTTC.

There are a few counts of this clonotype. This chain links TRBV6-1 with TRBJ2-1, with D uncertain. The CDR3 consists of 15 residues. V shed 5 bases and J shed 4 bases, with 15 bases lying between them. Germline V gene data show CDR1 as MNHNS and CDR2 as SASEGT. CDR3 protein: CASSREAAYYNEQFF. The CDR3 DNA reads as TGTGCCAGCAGTCGAGAGGCCGCTTATTACAATGAGCAGTTCTTC.

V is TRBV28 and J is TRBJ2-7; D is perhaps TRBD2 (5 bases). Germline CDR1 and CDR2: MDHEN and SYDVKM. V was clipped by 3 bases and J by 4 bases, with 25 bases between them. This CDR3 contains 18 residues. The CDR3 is CASSLRSTPARVGYEQYF. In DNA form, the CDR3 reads TGTGCCAGCAGTTTGAGGTCCACCCCTGCGAGGGTGGGGTACGAGCAGTACTTC.

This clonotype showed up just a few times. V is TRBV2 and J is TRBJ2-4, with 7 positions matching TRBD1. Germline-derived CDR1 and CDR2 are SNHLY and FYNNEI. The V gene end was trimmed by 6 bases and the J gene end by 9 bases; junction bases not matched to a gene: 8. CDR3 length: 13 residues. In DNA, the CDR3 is TGTGCCAGCAGGGGACAGCCCCGGAGCATTCAGTACTTC. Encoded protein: CASRGQPRSIQYF.

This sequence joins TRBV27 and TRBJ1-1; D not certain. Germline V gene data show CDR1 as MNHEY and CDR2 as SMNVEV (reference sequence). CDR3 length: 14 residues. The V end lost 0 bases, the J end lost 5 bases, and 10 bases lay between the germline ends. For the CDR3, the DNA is TGTGCCAGCAGTTTATCTTGGGATGGAACTGAAGCTTTCTTT. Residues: CASSLSWDGTEAFF.

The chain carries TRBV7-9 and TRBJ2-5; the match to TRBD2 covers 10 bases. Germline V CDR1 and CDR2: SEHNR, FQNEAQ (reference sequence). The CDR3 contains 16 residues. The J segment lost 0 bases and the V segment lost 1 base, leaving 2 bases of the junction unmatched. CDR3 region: CASSLGTSGDQETQYF. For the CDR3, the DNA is TGTGCCAGCAGCTTAGGGACTAGCGGCGACCAAGAGACCCAGTACTTC.

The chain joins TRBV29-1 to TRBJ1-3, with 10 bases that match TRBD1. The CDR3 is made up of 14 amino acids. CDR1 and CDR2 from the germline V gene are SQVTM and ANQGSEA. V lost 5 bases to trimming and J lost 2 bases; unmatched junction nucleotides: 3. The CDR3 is CSVTDRGPGNTIYF. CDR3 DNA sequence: TGCAGCGTTACAGACAGGGGGCCTGGAAACACCATATATTTT.

The CDR3 reads CASSQDGTSTDTQYF. The CDR3 DNA reads TGTGCCAGCAGCCAAGATGGGACTAGCACAGATACGCAGTATTTT. The rearrangement joins TRBV3-1 to TRBJ2-3, with a weak D call TRBD2 (6 bases). Germline CDR1 is LGHDT and CDR2 is YNNKEL (reference sequence). The CDR3 runs 15 residues. V lost 0 bases and J lost 0, with 7 bases in between.

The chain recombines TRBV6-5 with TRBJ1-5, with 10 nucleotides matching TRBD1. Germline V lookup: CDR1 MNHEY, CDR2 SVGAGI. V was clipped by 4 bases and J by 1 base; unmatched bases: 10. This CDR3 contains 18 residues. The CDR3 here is CASSWIPGQGMSNQPQHF. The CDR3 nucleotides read TGTGCCAGCAGTTGGATTCCGGGACAGGGGATGAGCAATCAGCCCCAGCATTTT.

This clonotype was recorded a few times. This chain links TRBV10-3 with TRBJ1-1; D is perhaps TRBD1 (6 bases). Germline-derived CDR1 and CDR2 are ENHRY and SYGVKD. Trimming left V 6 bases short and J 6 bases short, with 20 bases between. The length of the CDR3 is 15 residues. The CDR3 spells CAIRADKQGVPEAFF. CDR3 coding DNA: TGTGCCATCAGAGCTGACAAACAGGGTGTCCCTGAAGCTTTCTTT.

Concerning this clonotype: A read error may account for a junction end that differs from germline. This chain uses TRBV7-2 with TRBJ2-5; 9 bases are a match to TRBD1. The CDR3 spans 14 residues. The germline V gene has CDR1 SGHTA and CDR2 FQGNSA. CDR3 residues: CASSLRDRDPTRYF. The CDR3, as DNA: TGTGCCAGCAGCCTCCGGGACAGGGACCCCACCCGGTACTTC.

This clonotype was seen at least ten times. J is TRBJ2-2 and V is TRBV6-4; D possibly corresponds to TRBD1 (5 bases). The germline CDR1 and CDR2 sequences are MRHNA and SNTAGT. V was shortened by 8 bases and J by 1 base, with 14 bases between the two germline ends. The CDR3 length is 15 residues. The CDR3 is CASRRDSMNTGELFF. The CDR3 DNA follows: TGTGCCAGCCGTCGAGACAGCATGAACACCGGGGAGCTGTTTTTT.

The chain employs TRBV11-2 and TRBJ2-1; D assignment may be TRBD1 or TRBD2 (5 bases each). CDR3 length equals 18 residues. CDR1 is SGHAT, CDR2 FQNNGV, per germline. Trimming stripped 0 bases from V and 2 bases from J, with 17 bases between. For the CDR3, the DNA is TGTGCCAGCAGCTTAGAACCACCGGGACCGGGTCCCTACAATGAGCAGTTCTTC. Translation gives CASSLEPPGPGPYNEQFF.

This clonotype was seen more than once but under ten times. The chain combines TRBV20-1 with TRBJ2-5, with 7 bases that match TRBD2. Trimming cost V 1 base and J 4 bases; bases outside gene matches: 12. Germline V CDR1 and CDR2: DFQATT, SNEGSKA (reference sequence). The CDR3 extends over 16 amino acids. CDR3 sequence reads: CSARGPQRGARETQYF. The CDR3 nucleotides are TGCAGTGCTAGAGGACCCCAGCGGGGCGCAAGAGAGACCCAGTACTTC.

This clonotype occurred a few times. The CDR3 here is CASNSPFREAPYEQYF. In nucleotides, the CDR3 is TGTGCCAGCAACTCCCCTTTCCGGGAGGCACCCTACGAGCAGTACTTC. This chain joins TRBV28 and TRBJ2-7; 7 bases align to TRBD2. V lost 7 bases and J lost 2; bases outside the gene matches: 14. Looked up from germline, CDR1 is MDHEN and CDR2 is SYDVKM. There are 16 residues in the CDR3.

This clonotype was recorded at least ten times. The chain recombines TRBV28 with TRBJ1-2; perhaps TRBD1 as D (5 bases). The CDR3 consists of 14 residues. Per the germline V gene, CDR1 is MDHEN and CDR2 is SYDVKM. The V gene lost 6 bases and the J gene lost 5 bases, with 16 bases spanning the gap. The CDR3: CASSWGSKVYGYTF. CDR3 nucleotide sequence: TGTGCCAGCAGCTGGGGCAGCAAGGTGTATGGCTACACCTTC.

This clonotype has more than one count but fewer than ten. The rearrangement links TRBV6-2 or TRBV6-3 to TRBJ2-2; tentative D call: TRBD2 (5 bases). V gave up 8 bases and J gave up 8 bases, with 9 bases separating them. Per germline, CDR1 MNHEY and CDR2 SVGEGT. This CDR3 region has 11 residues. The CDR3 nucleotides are TGTGCCAGCGGGCCGGGGGGGGAGCTGTTTTTT. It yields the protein CASGPGGELFF.

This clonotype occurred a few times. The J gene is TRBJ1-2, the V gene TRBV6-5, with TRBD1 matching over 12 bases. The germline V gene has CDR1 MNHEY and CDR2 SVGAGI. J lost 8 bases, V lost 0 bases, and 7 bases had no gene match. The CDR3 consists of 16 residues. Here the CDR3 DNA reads TGTGCCAGCAGTTACTCGACCGGGACAGGGGGCGGAGGCTACACCTTC. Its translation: CASSYSTGTGGGGYTF.

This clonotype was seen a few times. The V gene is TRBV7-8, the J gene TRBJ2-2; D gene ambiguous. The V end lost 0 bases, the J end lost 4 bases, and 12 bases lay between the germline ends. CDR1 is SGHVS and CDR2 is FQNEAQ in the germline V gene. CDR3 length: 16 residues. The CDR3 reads CASSLARKWLTGELFF. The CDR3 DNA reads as TGTGCCAGCAGCTTAGCGAGAAAATGGCTCACCGGGGAGCTGTTTTTT.

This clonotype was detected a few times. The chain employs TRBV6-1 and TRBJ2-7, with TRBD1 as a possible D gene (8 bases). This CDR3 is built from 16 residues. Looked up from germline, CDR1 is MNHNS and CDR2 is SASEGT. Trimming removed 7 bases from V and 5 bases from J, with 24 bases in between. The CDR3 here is CASKLPPGGGSDEQYF. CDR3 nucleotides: TGTGCCAGCAAGCTGCCTCCAGGGGGCGGGAGCGACGAGCAGTACTTC.

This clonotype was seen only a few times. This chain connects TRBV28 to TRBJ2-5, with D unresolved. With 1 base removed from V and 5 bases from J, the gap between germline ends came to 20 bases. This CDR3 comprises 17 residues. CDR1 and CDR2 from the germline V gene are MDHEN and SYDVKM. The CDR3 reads CASSLSLLPRLGETQYF. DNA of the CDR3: TGTGCCAGCAGTTTATCCCTATTACCCCGTCTGGGGGAGACCCAGTACTTC. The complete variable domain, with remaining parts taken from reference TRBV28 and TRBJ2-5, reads DVKVTQSSRYLVKRTGEKVFLECVQDMDHENMFWYRQDPGLGLRLIYFSYDVKMKEKGDIPEGYSVSREKKERFSLILESASTNQTSMYLCASSLSLLPRLGETQYFGPGTRLLVL.

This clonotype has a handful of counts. The CDR3 DNA reads TGTGCCAGCAGTTACTCGATAATCCTCGGGGAGCAGTTCTTC. Translating gives CASSYSIILGEQFF. The chain has TRBV6-2 or TRBV6-3 and TRBJ2-1; D unresolved. From germline, CDR1 is MNHEY and CDR2 SVGEGT. The CDR3 loop spans 14 amino acids. V dropped 0 bases and J dropped 10 bases, with 13 bases sitting between them.

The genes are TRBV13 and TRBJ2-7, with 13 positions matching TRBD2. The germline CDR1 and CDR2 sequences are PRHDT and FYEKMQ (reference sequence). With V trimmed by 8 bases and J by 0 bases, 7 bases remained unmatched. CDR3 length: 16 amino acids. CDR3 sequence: CASAKTSGGSSYEQYF. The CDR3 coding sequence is TGTGCCAGCGCTAAGACTAGCGGGGGGTCCTCCTACGAGCAGTACTTC.

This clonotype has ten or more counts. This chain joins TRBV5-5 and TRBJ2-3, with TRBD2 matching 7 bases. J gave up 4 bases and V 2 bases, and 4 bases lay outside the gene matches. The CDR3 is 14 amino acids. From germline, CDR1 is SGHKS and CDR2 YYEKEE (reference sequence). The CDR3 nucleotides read TGTGCCAGCAGCTTTGCGGGAGAAGCAGATACGCAGTATTTT. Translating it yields CASSFAGEADTQYF.

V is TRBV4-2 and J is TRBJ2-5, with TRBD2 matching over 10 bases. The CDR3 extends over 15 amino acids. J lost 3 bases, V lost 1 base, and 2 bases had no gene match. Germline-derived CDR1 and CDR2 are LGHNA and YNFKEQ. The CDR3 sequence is CASSQGLAGEETQYF. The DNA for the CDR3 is TGTGCCAGCAGCCAAGGGCTAGCGGGAGAAGAGACCCAGTACTTC.

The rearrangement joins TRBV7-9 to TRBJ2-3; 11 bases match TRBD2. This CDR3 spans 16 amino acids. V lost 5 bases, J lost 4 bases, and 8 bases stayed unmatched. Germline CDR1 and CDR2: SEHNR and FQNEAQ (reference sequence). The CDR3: CASSPPLAGASDTQYF. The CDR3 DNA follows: TGTGCCAGCAGCCCACCACTAGCGGGAGCGTCAGATACGCAGTATTTT.